This T cell receptor (beta chain) was sequenced during a study of blood T cell repertoires in COVID-19. Overall study context: The origin of the acute and convalescent COVID-19 samples was the United States, Italy and Spain. T cells, B-cell-depleted T cells, or PBMCs provided the cDNA or gDNA that served as material.

Seattle patient enrollment occurred during active infection, with longitudinal follow-up thereafter. Trimming shortened V by 0 bases and J by 0 bases, and 11 bases separated the two germline ends. Per germline, CDR1 LGHDT and CDR2 YNNKEL (reference sequence). This CDR3 spans 17 amino acids. Under the authors' procedure: Reference gene primer amplification yielded estimated nucleated cell counts. The repertoire was sequenced with immunoSEQ multiplex PCR; TCRdb's copy has only in-frame clones and lacks some. Clone size and V and J calls were adopted from that table, with D and trimming inferred from the DNA. The repertoire holds hundreds of thousands of clones, with around 90% as singletons.

This clonotype was sampled from a woman aged 40-49 years with COVID-19, enrolled during active disease. The J gene is TRBJ1-4, the V gene TRBV3-1 (or the pseudogene TRBV3-2), with D possibly being TRBD1 (5 bases). Material: peripheral blood. CDR3 DNA: TGTGCCAGCAGCCAAGAATTCACGGGGGCAACTAATGAAAAACTGTTTTTT. It encodes CASSQEFTGATNEKLFF.